The sequence of this T cell receptor (beta chain) was determined in a study of type 1 regulatory T cells. Unmatched junction bases numbered 8, after V lost 0 bases and J lost 6 bases. The length of the CDR3 is 15 residues. The germline V gene has CDR1 DFQATT and CDR2 SNEGSKA (reference sequence). In TCRdb, the reads were re-called with MiXCR into one record per CDR3 protein. The repertoire has some 90,000 distinct CDR3 sequences, less than 40% of them found once; the top ten carry 2% to 2.5%. This chain links TRBV20-1 with TRBJ1-5; TRBD1 aligns across 7 bases. This sequence was found in a human donor in good health. Sequencing was performed on CD4+ T cells, either the whole sample or a sorted fraction (not recorded which). The DNA of the CDR3 is TGCAGTGCTAGAGACCAGGACAGGATCGGTCAGCCCCAGCATTTT. Translation gives CSARDQDRIGQPQHF.